Presented here are 14 T cell receptor beta chains from one specimen sequenced in a study of cytomegalovirus exposure and HLA in healthy donors. Sequenced by immunoSEQ multiplex PCR; TCRdb stores in-frame clones only, minus some. Found here are 150,000 to 200,000 clones, less than 90% of them singletons; the top ten hold approximately 5%. The sample consisted of PBMCs. These receptors were obtained from a woman younger than 45 in good health and CMV-seronegative.

This chain uses TRBV5-1 with TRBJ1-1, with D unresolved. Germline-derived CDR1 and CDR2 are SGHRS and YFSETQ. V lost 4 bases, J lost 3 bases, and 19 bases lay in between. CDR3 length: 16 residues. CDR3 bases: TGCGCCAGCAGCCCAGGTAAGGGAGTCCTGGACACTGAAGCTTTCTTT. Protein sequence: CASSPGKGVLDTEAFF.

This chain uses TRBV7-2 with TRBJ2-6, with D possibly being TRBD1 (5 bases). V lost 1 base and J lost 2, with 15 bases in between. Germline-derived CDR1 and CDR2 are SGHTA and FQGNSA. The CDR3 runs 18 residues. The CDR3 bases are TGTGCCAGCAGCTTAGTGGGTCAGGGTTCGGCTGGGGCCAACGTCCTGACTTTC. This translates into CASSLVGQGSAGANVLTF.

This chain connects TRBV19 to TRBJ2-1; TRBD2 is a possible D gene (5 bases). The CDR3 is made up of 18 amino acids. V was clipped by 1 base and J by 0 bases, with 16 bases between them. From germline, CDR1 is LNHDA and CDR2 SQIVND (reference sequence). CDR3 DNA: TGTGCCAGTAGTATAGGCCTCTTGGCGGGTTTCTCCTACAATGAGCAGTTCTTC. Translating gives CASSIGLLAGFSYNEQFF. Looking up the rest from reference TRBV19 and TRBJ2-1 gives the full variable domain: DGGITQSPKYLFRKEGQNVTLSCEQNLNHDAMYWYRQDPGQGLRLIYYSQIVNDFQKGDIAEGYSVSREKKESFPLTVTSAQKNPTAFYLCASSIGLLAGFSYNEQFFGPGTRLTVL.

The chain couples TRBV18 to TRBJ2-7, with 9 bases that match TRBD1. The J segment lost 2 bases and the V segment lost 4 bases, leaving 0 bases of the junction unmatched. The CDR3 runs 13 residues. From germline, CDR1 is KGHSH and CDR2 LQKENI. The DNA of the CDR3 is TGTGCCAGCTCACGGGACAGGGCCTACGAGCAGTACTTC. Translated, it gives CASSRDRAYEQYF.

The chain carries TRBV27 and TRBJ2-7; 7 positions match TRBD1. V lost 7 bases and J lost 2; bases outside the gene matches: 2. This CDR3 region has 12 residues. Germline CDR1 is MNHEY and CDR2 is SMNVEV (reference sequence). DNA for the CDR3: TGTGCCAGCAAGCAGGGGGCCTACGAGCAGTACTTC. Translation: CASKQGAYEQYF.

The chain links TRBV18 to TRBJ2-7, with D perhaps assigned TRBD1 or TRBD2 (6 bases each). Germline CDR1 is KGHSH and CDR2 is LQKENI. The ends were cut back, 4 bases at V and 6 bases at J, with 19 bases in the middle. The CDR3 runs 15 residues. CDR3 in amino acids: CASSLYGGEVREQYF. CDR3 nucleotides: TGTGCCAGCTCACTGTACGGGGGCGAGGTGCGCGAGCAGTACTTC. Using reference TRBV18 and TRBJ2-7 for the parts outside the CDR3, the full variable domain is NAGVMQNPRHLVRRRGQEARLRCSPMKGHSHVYWYRQLPEEGLKFMVYLQKENIIDESGMPKERFSAEFPKEGPSILRIQQVVRGDSAAYFCASSLYGGEVREQYFGPGTRLTVT.

V usage is TRBV7-2 and J usage is TRBJ2-5, with 9 bases lining up with TRBD1. CDR3 length: 14 amino acids. V trimming: 4 bases; J trimming: 4 bases; junction bases outside the gene matches: 4. Germline V lookup: CDR1 SGHTA, CDR2 FQGNSA. In nucleotides, the CDR3 is TGTGCCAGCAGCTCAGACAGGGGGAGAGAGACCCAGTACTTC. Translating gives CASSSDRGRETQYF.

The chain couples TRBV5-6 to TRBJ1-3; D is possibly TRBD1 (5 bases). Germline values: CDR1 SGHDT, CDR2 YYEEEE. With 0 bases removed from V and 3 bases from J, the gap between germline ends came to 13 bases. This CDR3 is 16 amino acids long. The CDR3 region is CASSLDRGLGGNTIYF. Written as DNA, the CDR3 is TGTGCCAGCAGCTTGGACCGGGGCTTGGGTGGAAACACCATATATTTT.

The genes are TRBV19 and TRBJ1-5; no reliable D call. Trimming removed 7 bases at V and 6 bases at J, with 16 bases between. Germline CDR1 reads LNHDA; CDR2 reads SQIVND (reference sequence). This CDR3 comprises 14 residues. CDR3 loop: CASTEEWKGQPQHF. CDR3 coding DNA: TGTGCCAGTACAGAGGAGTGGAAAGGTCAGCCCCAGCATTTT.

The chain carries TRBV7-7 and TRBJ2-5; 12 nucleotides match TRBD2. With 1 base clipped from V and 5 bases from J, the junction kept 5 bases outside the gene matches. The CDR3 consists of 16 residues. Germline V gene sequence: CDR1 SSHAT, CDR2 FNYEAQ (reference sequence). The CDR3 spells CASSLGLAGEVETQYF. For the CDR3, the DNA is TGTGCCAGCAGCTTAGGACTAGCGGGAGAGGTGGAGACCCAGTACTTC.

The V gene is TRBV4-3, the J gene TRBJ1-2, with TRBD1 identical over 7 bases. Trimming removed 1 base from V and 8 bases from J; junction bases left unmatched: 7. The CDR3 runs 14 residues. Germline V lookup: CDR1 LGHNA, CDR2 YSLEER. The DNA for the CDR3 is TGCGCCAGCAGCCAAGCCCGGGACAGAAGGGGCTACACCTTC. Amino acid sequence: CASSQARDRRGYTF.

The rearrangement joins TRBV7-2 to TRBJ1-1; weak D call: TRBD1 (5 bases). Trimming shortened V by 4 bases and J by 1 base, and 16 bases separated the two germline ends. CDR1 is SGHTA and CDR2 is FQGNSA in the germline V gene. The CDR3 has 16 amino acids. CDR3 protein: CASSSLAGDRNTEAFF. In DNA form, the CDR3 reads TGTGCCAGCAGCTCGCTTGCGGGGGATCGGAACACTGAAGCTTTCTTT.

The chain employs TRBV13 and TRBJ2-5; possibly TRBD2 for D (6 bases). V dropped 5 bases and J dropped 5 bases, with 9 bases sitting between them. The CDR3 runs to 12 residues. The germline CDR1 and CDR2 sequences are PRHDT and FYEKMQ (reference sequence). The CDR3 here is CASSRRGETQYF. The DNA of the CDR3 is TGTGCCAGCAGCCGACGGGGGGAGACCCAGTACTTC. Variable domain in full (rest from reference TRBV13 and TRBJ2-5): AAGVIQSPRHLIKEKRETATLKCYPIPRHDTVYWYQQGPGQDPQFLISFYEKMQSDKGSIPDRFSAQQFSDYHSELNMSSLELGDSALYFCASSRRGETQYFGPGTRLLVL.

The chain has TRBV27 and TRBJ2-1, with D possibly being TRBD2 (6 bases). Trimming shortened V by 2 bases and J by 1 base, and 15 bases separated the two germline ends. The CDR3 contains 17 residues. CDR1 and CDR2 from the germline V gene are MNHEY and SMNVEV (reference sequence). As DNA, the CDR3 is TGTGCCAGCAGTTTAATCACTAGCTTACCTTCCTACAATGAGCAGTTCTTC. Translated, it gives CASSLITSLPSYNEQFF.